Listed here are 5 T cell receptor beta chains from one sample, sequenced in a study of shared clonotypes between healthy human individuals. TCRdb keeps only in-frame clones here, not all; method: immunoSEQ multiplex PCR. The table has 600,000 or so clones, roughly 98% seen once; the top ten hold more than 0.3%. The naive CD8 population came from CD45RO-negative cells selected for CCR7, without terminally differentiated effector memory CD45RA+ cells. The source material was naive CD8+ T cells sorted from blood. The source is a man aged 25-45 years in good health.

The CDR3 DNA reads TGCAGCGTGAACCTAGCGGGAGTGTATACCGGGGAGCTGTTTTTT. It codes for CSVNLAGVYTGELFF. The rearrangement links TRBV29-1 to TRBJ2-2, with 10 positions matching TRBD2. Trimming took 6 bases from V and 5 from J; bases not matched to a gene: 9. The CDR3 length is 15 residues. Germline CDR1 and CDR2: SQVTM and ANQGSEA.

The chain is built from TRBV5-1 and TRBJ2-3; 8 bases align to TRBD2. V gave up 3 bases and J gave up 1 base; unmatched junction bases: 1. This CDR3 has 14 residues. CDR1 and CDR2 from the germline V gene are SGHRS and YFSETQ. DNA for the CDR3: TGCGCCAGCAGCTCGACTAGCGGCACAGATACGCAGTATTTT. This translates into CASSSTSGTDTQYF. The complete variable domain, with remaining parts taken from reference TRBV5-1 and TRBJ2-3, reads KAGVTQTPRYLIKTRGQQVTLSCSPISGHRSVSWYQQTPGQGLQFLFEYFSETQRNKGNFPGRFSGRQFSNSRSEMNVSTLELGDSALYLCASSSTSGTDTQYFGPGTRLTVL.

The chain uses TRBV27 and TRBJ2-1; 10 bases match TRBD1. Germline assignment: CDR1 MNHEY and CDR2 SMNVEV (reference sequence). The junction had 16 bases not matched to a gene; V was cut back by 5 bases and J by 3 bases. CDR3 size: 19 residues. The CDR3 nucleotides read TGTGCCAGCAGTCCAAGGGACAGGGGTCCGGGACCCTTCTACAATGAGCAGTTCTTC. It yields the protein CASSPRDRGPGPFYNEQFF.

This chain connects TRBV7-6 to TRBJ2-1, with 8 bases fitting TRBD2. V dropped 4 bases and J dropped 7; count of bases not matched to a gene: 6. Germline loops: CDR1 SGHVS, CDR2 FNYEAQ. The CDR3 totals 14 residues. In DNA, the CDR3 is TGTGCCAGCAGCTCAGAGGGGACTAGTAATGAGCAGTTCTTC. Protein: CASSSEGTSNEQFF.

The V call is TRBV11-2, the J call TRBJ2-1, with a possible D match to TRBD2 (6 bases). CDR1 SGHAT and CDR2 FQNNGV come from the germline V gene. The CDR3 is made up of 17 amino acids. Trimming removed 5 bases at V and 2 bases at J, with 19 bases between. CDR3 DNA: TGTGCCAGCAGCCATGGGGGGAACCTCCTCGCCTACAATGAGCAGTTCTTC. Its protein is CASSHGGNLLAYNEQFF.